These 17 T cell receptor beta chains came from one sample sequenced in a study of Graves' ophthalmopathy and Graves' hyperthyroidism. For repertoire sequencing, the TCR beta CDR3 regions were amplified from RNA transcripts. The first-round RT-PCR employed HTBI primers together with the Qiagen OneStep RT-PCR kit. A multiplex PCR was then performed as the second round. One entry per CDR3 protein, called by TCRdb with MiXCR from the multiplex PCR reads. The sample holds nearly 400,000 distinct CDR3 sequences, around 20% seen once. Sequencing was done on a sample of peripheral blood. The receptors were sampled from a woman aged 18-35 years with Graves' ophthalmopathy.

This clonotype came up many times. The CDR3: CASSFVPGTSSSTDTQYF. CDR3 DNA sequence: TGTGCCAGCAGTTTTGTTCCGGGGACAAGCTCTAGCACAGATACGCAGTATTTT. The gene calls are TRBV28 and TRBJ2-3; TRBD1 is a possible D gene (6 bases). V lost 3 bases and J 0 bases, leaving 19 bases between the germline ends. CDR1 MDHEN and CDR2 SYDVKM come from the germline V gene. The CDR3 runs to 18 residues. Combining the CDR3 with reference TRBV28 and TRBJ2-3 gives the whole variable domain DVKVTQSSRYLVKRTGEKVFLECVQDMDHENMFWYRQDPGLGLRLIYFSYDVKMKEKGDIPEGYSVSREKKERFSLILESASTNQTSMYLCASSFVPGTSSSTDTQYFGPGTRLTVL.

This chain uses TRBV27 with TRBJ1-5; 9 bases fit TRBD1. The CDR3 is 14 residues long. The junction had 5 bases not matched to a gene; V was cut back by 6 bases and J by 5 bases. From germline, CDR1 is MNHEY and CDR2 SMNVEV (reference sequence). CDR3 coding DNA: TGTGCCAGCAGGACAGGGGGTGGGTATCAGCCCCAGCATTTT. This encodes CASRTGGGYQPQHF.

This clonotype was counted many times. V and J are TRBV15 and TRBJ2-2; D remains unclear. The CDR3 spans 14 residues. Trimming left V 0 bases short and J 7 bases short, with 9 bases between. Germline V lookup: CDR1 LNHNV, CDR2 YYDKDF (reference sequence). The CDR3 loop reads CATSRDRRNGELFF. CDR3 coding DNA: TGTGCCACCAGCAGAGATCGCCGCAACGGGGAGCTGTTTTTT.

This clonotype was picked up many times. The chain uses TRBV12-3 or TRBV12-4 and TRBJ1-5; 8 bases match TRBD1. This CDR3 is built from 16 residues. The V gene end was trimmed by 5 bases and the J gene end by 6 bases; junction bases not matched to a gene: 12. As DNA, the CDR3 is TGTGCCAGCAGTCCCCACCTGGCAGGGGGCGGTCAGCCCCAGCATTTT. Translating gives CASSPHLAGGGQPQHF.

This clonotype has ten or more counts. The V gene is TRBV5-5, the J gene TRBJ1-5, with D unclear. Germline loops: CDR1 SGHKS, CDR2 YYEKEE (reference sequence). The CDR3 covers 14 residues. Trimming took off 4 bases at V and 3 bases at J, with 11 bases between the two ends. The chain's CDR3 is CASSPASFNQPQHF. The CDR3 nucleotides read TGTGCCAGCAGCCCGGCAAGTTTCAATCAGCCCCAGCATTTT.

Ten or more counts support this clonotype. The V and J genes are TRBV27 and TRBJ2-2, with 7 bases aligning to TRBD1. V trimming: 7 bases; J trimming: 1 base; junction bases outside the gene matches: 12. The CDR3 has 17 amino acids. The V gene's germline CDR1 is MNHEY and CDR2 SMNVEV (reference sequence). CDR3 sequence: CASTQGVGGKNTGELFF. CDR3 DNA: TGTGCCAGCACCCAAGGAGTAGGGGGCAAGAACACCGGGGAGCTGTTTTTT.

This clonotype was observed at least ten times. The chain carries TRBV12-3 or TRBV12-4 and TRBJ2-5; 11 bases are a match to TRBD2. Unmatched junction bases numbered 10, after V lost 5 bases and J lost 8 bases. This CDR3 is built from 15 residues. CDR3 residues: CASSPQRLAGTTQYF. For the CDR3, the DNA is TGTGCCAGCAGTCCCCAGCGACTAGCGGGGACTACCCAGTACTTC.

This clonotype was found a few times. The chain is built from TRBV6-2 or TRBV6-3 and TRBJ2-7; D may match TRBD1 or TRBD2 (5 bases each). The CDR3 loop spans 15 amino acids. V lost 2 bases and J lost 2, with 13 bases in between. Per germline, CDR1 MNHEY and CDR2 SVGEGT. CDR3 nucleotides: TGTGCCAGCAGTTACCTTCCGGGACGGGCCTACGAGCAGTACTTC. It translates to CASSYLPGRAYEQYF.

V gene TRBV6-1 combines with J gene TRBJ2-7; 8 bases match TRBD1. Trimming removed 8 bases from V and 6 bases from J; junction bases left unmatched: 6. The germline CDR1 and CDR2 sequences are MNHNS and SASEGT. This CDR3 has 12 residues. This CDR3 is CASHGQGSEQYF. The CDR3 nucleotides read TGTGCCAGCCATGGACAGGGAAGCGAGCAGTACTTC.

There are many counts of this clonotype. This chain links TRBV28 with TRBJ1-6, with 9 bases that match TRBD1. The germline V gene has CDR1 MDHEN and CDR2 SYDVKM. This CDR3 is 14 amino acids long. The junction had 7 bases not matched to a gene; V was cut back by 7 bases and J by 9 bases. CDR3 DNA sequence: TGTGCCAGCACCCCGACAGGGGGAGTTTCACCCCTCCACTTT. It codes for CASTPTGGVSPLHF.

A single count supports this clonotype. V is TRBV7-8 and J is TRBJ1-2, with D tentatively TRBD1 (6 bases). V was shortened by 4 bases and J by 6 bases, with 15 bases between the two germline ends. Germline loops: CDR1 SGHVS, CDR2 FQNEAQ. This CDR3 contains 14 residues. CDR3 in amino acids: CASSSTGVSDGYTF. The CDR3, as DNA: TGTGCCAGCAGCTCGACAGGTGTCTCAGATGGCTACACCTTC. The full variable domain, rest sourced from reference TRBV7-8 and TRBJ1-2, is GAGVSQSPRYKVAKRGQDVALRCDPISGHVSLFWYQQALGQGPEFLTYFQNEAQLDKSGLPSDRFFAERPEGSVSTLKIQRTQQEDSAVYLCASSSTGVSDGYTFGSGTRLTVV.

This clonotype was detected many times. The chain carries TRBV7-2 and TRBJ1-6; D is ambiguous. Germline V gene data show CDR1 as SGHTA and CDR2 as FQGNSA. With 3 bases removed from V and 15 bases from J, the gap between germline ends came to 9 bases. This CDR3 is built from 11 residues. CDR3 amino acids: CASSLGRDLHF. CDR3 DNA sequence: TGTGCCAGCAGCTTGGGTCGGGACCTCCACTTT.

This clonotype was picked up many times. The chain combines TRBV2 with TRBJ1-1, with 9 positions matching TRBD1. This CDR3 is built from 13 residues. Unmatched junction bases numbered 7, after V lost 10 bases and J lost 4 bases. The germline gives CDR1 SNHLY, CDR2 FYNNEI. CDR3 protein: CAKALDRGTEAFF. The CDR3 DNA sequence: TGTGCCAAAGCCTTGGACAGGGGCACTGAAGCTTTCTTT.

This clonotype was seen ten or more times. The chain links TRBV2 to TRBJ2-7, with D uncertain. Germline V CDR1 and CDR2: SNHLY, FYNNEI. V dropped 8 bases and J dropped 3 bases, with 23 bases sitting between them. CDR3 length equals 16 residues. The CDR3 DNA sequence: TGTGCCAGCCGTTATGGGGTTGCGAGTCCGAACTACGAGCAGTACTTC. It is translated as CASRYGVASPNYEQYF.

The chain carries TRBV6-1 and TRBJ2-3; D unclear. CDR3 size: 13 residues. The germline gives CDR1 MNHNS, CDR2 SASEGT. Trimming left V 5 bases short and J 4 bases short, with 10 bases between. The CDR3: CASSPISSDTQYF. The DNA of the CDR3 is TGTGCCAGCAGTCCTATCTCATCAGATACGCAGTATTTT.

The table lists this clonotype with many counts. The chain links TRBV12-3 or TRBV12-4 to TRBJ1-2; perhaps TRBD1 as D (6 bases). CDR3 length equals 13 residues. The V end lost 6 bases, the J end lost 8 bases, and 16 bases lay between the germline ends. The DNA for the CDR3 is TGTGCCAGCAGCCTCCCTGGACAGTCGGGCTACACCTTC. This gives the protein CASSLPGQSGYTF.

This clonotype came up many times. The CDR3 is CASSPDYQETQYF. The CDR3 coding sequence is TGTGCCAGCAGCCCCGACTACCAAGAGACCCAGTACTTC. The chain uses TRBV6-1 and TRBJ2-5; D remains unclear. CDR1 and CDR2 (germline): MNHNS, SASEGT. V was pared by 6 bases and J by 0 bases, with 8 bases between. The CDR3 has 13 residues.